This TCR beta chain derives from a study of cytomegalovirus exposure and HLA in healthy donors. Broader study findings: Later analysis associated a missense DCLRE1C variant with TCR beta V- and J-gene trimming. The classifier, whose performance was assessed in both the original and validation cohorts, reportedly diagnosed cytomegalovirus status with high specificity and sensitivity. Investigators reported more than 150 TCR beta chains as tied to cytomegalovirus.

Both 60 Vbeta primers and 13 Jbeta primers went into the PCR. The table came from immunoSEQ multiplex PCR; TCRdb's copy has only in-frame clones and leaves some out. The sample shows about 94,000 clones, over 65% of them seen only once. Concerning this clone itself: Its specificity is unknown.

The CDR3 has 13 amino acids. V dropped 3 bases and J dropped 2; count of bases not matched to a gene: 3. CDR1 SQVTM and CDR2 ANQGSEA come from the germline V gene. This clonotype was obtained from a man between 25 and 39 years old in good health and CMV-seronegative. V usage is TRBV29-1 and J usage is TRBJ2-7; 8 bases agree with TRBD1. Sequencing was performed on PBMCs. CDR3 DNA sequence: TGCAGCGTTGAGGGACAGGCGACCTACGAGCAGTACTTC. Protein: CSVEGQATYEQYF.